The present TCR beta chain was sequenced within a study of blood T cell repertoires in COVID-19. Repertoires were generated with immunoSEQ multiplex PCR, while TCRdb's copy carries only in-frame clones and drops some. Of approximately 350,000 clones listed, 65% to 85% are singletons. V lost 0 bases, J lost 10 bases, and 11 bases lay in between. The CDR3 loop spans 13 amino acids. CDR1 and CDR2 from the germline V gene are MNHEY and SVGAGI. The source material was peripheral blood. The V gene is TRBV6-5, the J gene TRBJ2-3; D is possibly TRBD1 (6 bases). The receptor was derived from a man aged 30 to 39 with active or convalescent COVID-19. The CDR3 bases are TGTGCCAGCAGTTACTCGGGACATCAAGCGCAGTATTTT. Translating gives CASSYSGHQAQYF.